This TCR beta chain was captured in a study of T cell repertoires in cytomegalovirus infection. Concerning this clonotype itself: The antigen is not known.

TCRdb fed the reads into MiXCR, producing one record per CDR3 protein. The profile shows fewer than 900,000 distinct CDR3 sequences, 25% to 30% of them singletons. The sample here was cultured CD8+ T cells from PBMCs, taken from culture after CMV antigen stimulation. This TCR derives from a human donor in good health (CMV status not recorded). Some clones in this sample may be carry-over from other donors' samples.

This CDR3 is CASSLYQGMANSPLHF. CDR3 DNA: TGTGCCAGCAGCTTATACCAGGGGATGGCTAATTCACCCCTCCACTTT. V is TRBV13 and J is TRBJ1-6, with TRBD1 as a possible D gene (6 bases). Germline assignment: CDR1 PRHDT and CDR2 FYEKMQ (reference sequence). V dropped 2 bases and J dropped 6 bases, with 14 bases sitting between them. CDR3 length: 16 amino acids.